A selection of T cell receptor beta chains follows, all from one sample in a study of early stage breast cancer tumors. Libraries were prepared by immunoSEQ multiplex PCR; TCRdb keeps only in-frame clonotypes and omits some of them. The profile shows fewer than 25,000 clones, 65% to 70% of them singletons. Sequencing used breast tumor tissue. These receptors came from a person aged 55 to 69 with breast cancer. Both conserved end residues are part of each CDR3. A D gene is named only where the DNA matches it firmly. The listing skips clone size in some rows; elsewhere it reads once, few, many or a size class.

d_call clone_size j_call v_call cdr3_aa cdr3_nt
- many TRBJ2-2 TRBV19 CASRVGETTGELFF TGTGCCAGTAGGGTCGGGGAAACGACCGGGGAGCTGTTTTTT
- - TRBJ2-7 TRBV11-2 CASSPNYSSGYEQYF TGTGCCAGCAGCCCTAATTATTCGAGTGGCTACGAGCAGTACTTC
TRBD2 - TRBJ2-1 TRBV4-1 CASSHPVLAVNEQFF TGCGCCAGCAGCCACCCCGTACTAGCGGTGAATGAGCAGTTCTTC
TRBD2 - TRBJ2-2 TRBV30 CAWSVGTSRTGELFF TGTGCCTGGAGTGTCGGGACTAGTCGCACCGGGGAGCTGTTTTTT
- - TRBJ2-5 TRBV2 CASSDSRGIETQYF TGTGCCAGCAGTGATAGTCGGGGGATTGAGACCCAGTACTTC
- - TRBJ2-3 TRBV5-4 CASSRQGGTNTQYF TGTGCCAGCAGCCGCCAAGGCGGAACAAATACGCAGTATTTT
TRBD1 - TRBJ1-2 TRBV14 CASSQGIQGAYGYTF TGTGCCAGCAGCCAGGGTATACAGGGGGCCTATGGCTACACCTTC
TRBD1 many TRBJ2-5 TRBV29-1 CSVVGAGGGETQYF TGCAGCGTTGTTGGGGCAGGGGGTGGAGAGACCCAGTACTTC
TRBD2 - TRBJ2-1 TRBV6-5 CASSGGRAYNEQFF TGTGCCAGCAGTGGCGGGAGGGCCTACAATGAGCAGTTCTTC
- many TRBJ2-7 TRBV4-1 CASSPLGRTSSYEQYF TGCGCCAGCAGCCCCCTGGGCCGGACAAGCTCCTACGAGCAGTACTTC
- - TRBJ2-6 TRBV12-5 CASGWSAGANVLTF TGTGCTAGTGGTTGGAGCGCTGGGGCCAACGTCCTGACTTTC
TRBD1 - TRBJ2-7 TRBV7-2 CASSLAGTGAYEQYF TGTGCCAGCAGCTTGGCCGGGACAGGGGCCTACGAGCAGTACTTC
- - TRBJ2-7 TRBV5-1 CASSLATDSYEQYF TGCGCCAGCAGCTTAGCGACAGACTCCTACGAGCAGTACTTC
- - TRBJ1-4 TRBV15 CATSRDRGAEKLFF TGTGCCACCAGCAGAGATAGGGGCGCTGAAAAACTGTTTTTT
- once TRBJ1-5 TRBV30 CAWSAGYSNQPQHF TGTGCCTGGAGTGCAGGGTATAGCAATCAGCCCCAGCATTTT
- - TRBJ2-3 TRBV27 CASSWHRATDTQYF TGTGCCAGCAGTTGGCACAGGGCCACAGATACGCAGTATTTT
TRBD1 - TRBJ2-1 TRBV7-9 CASMSQGAGYNEQFF TGTGCCAGCATGTCACAGGGGGCAGGCTACAATGAGCAGTTCTTC
- - TRBJ2-7 TRBV7-7 CASSFGGSRDREQYF TGTGCTAGCAGCTTCGGCGGAAGCCGGGATCGCGAGCAGTACTTC
- - TRBJ2-3 TRBV6-5 CASSYSVPRGTQYF TGTGCCAGCAGTTACTCGGTTCCCCGAGGTACGCAGTATTTT
TRBD1 few TRBJ1-1 TRBV18 CASSPGTGGMNTEAFF TGTGCCAGCTCACCCGGGACAGGGGGAATGAACACTGAAGCTTTCTTT
- medium-sized TRBJ2-5 TRBV7-3 CASSLGGLKTQYF TGTGCCAGCAGCCTCGGGGGGCTAAAGACCCAGTACTTC
TRBD1 - TRBJ2-1 TRBV30 CAWSWDRGYNEQFF TGTGCCTGGAGTTGGGACAGGGGTTACAATGAGCAGTTCTTC
- - TRBJ1-1 TRBV4-3 CASSQGQMNTEAFF TGCGCCAGCAGCCAAGGCCAGATGAACACTGAAGCTTTCTTT
TRBD2 few TRBJ2-3 TRBV9 CASSLGELAASTDTQYF TGTGCCAGCAGCCTAGGTGAACTAGCGGCGAGCACAGATACGCAGTATTTT
TRBD1 once TRBJ1-1 TRBV6-6 CATRQGMNTEAFF TGTGCCACGAGACAGGGCATGAACACTGAAGCTTTCTTT
- - TRBJ2-1 TRBV5-6 CASSLRGFGSYNEQFF TGTGCCAGCAGCTTGAGAGGGTTTGGCTCCTACAATGAGCAGTTCTTC
- once TRBJ1-5 TRBV7-6 CASSPTWGLVGNQPQHF TGTGCCAGCAGCCCGACTTGGGGGCTGGTGGGCAATCAGCCCCAGCATTTT
TRBD2 - TRBJ2-7 TRBV5-6 CASSWGTSGIAEQYF TGTGCCAGCAGCTGGGGGACTAGCGGGATCGCCGAGCAGTACTTC
- - TRBJ2-7 TRBV2 CASSRDISSYEQYF TGTGCCAGCAGCAGGGACATCAGCTCCTACGAGCAGTACTTC
TRBD1 - TRBJ2-5 TRBV7-9 CASSTWDRQETQYF TGTGCCAGCAGCACCTGGGACAGACAAGAGACCCAGTACTTC
- - TRBJ1-1 TRBV29-1 CSVRTDMNTEAFF TGCAGCGTTAGGACGGACATGAACACTGAAGCTTTCTTT
- few TRBJ2-6 TRBV28 CASSPMAAGGANVLTF TGTGCCAGCAGTCCAATGGCGGCTGGCGGGGCCAACGTCCTGACTTTC
- - TRBJ1-1 TRBV29-1 CSARETANTEAFF TGCAGCGCCAGGGAAACCGCGAACACTGAAGCTTTCTTT
TRBD1 - TRBJ2-5 TRBV30 CAWGGQGVKETQYF TGTGCCTGGGGTGGACAGGGGGTAAAAGAGACCCAGTACTTC
- medium-sized TRBJ2-3 TRBV15 CATSRDPVSTDTQYF TGTGCCACCAGCAGAGATCCGGTGAGCACAGATACGCAGTATTTT
- - TRBJ2-1 TRBV6-5 CASSSWGDEQFF TGTGCCAGCAGTTCGTGGGGCGATGAGCAGTTCTTC
TRBD1 - TRBJ1-2 TRBV14 CASSPRGQGGYGYTF TGTGCCAGCAGCCCGAGGGGGCAGGGTGGCTATGGCTACACCTTC
- medium-sized TRBJ2-7 TRBV5-4 CASSFGGTAAYEQYF TGTGCCAGCAGCTTTGGGGGGACAGCGGCCTACGAGCAGTACTTC
- - TRBJ2-3 TRBV7-6 CASSPSRHGTDTQYF TGTGCCAGCAGCCCTAGTCGGCACGGCACAGATACGCAGTATTTT
TRBD1 few TRBJ2-5 TRBV4-1 CASSQRTGSLGETQYF TGCGCCAGCAGCCAGAGGACAGGGTCTTTGGGGGAGACCCAGTACTTC
TRBD1 - TRBJ2-7 TRBV11-3 CASSQDRGYEQYF TGTGCCAGCAGCCAGGACAGGGGCTACGAGCAGTACTTC
- - TRBJ2-2 TRBV25-1 CASSDFRQPLTGELFF TGTGCCAGCAGTGATTTCCGACAACCTCTCACCGGGGAGCTGTTTTTT
- - TRBJ2-7 TRBV19 CASKRGSSYEQYF TGTGCCAGTAAGAGGGGGAGCTCCTACGAGCAGTACTTC
- - TRBJ1-5 TRBV29-1 CSVAEGVLGGQPQHF TGCAGCGTTGCAGAAGGCGTCCTAGGTGGTCAGCCCCAGCATTTT
- - TRBJ1-2 TRBV29-1 CSVRIRQDYGYTF TGCAGCGTTAGAATCCGACAGGACTATGGCTACACCTTC
TRBD2 - TRBJ2-7 TRBV5-4 CASSHSTSAYEQYF TGTGCCAGCAGCCATTCAACTAGCGCGTACGAGCAGTACTTC
- - TRBJ2-1 TRBV2 CASTIDQTGSHEQFF TGTGCCAGCACTATCGACCAAACGGGATCACATGAGCAGTTCTTC
- few TRBJ2-1 TRBV5-6 CASSLATSFHEQFF TGTGCCAGCAGCTTGGCCACTAGTTTCCATGAGCAGTTCTTC
TRBD2 - TRBJ2-1 TRBV27 CASSSRTSGRNEQFF TGTGCCAGCAGTTCCCGGACTAGCGGGAGAAATGAGCAGTTCTTC
TRBD2 once TRBJ2-7 TRBV5-4 CASSLAGGGSDEQYF TGTGCCAGCAGCTTGGCCGGGGGGGGCAGCGACGAGCAGTACTTC
- few TRBJ1-1 TRBV2 CASSLDSHIGTEAFF TGTGCCAGCAGTCTGGACAGCCATATTGGCACTGAAGCTTTCTTT
TRBD1 - TRBJ2-3 TRBV19 CASSDRGTTDTQYF TGTGCCAGCTCCGACAGGGGGACCACAGATACGCAGTATTTT
- - TRBJ2-3 TRBV25-1 CASSELRPADTQYF TGTGCCAGCAGTGAGCTGAGGCCGGCAGATACGCAGTATTTT
TRBD2 - TRBJ2-1 TRBV6-5 CASKGLAENNEQFF TGTGCCAGCAAAGGACTAGCGGAGAACAATGAGCAGTTCTTC
- - TRBJ2-3 TRBV2 CASSGTGRGRTDTQYF TGTGCCAGCAGTGGGACAGGGAGGGGCCGCACAGATACGCAGTATTTT